This is a list of T cell receptor beta chains from one sample in a study of Graves' ophthalmopathy and Graves' hyperthyroidism. MiXCR was run by TCRdb on the multiplex PCR reads, yielding one entry per CDR3 protein. The repertoire includes 580,000 or so distinct CDR3 sequences, roughly 40% of them detected once, and about 4.1% sits in the top ten. Sequenced material: peripheral blood or thyroid tissue (not recorded which). The receptors stem from an adult man with Graves' hyperthyroidism. Both conserved end residues are part of each CDR3. Fields, in order: V gene, D gene, J gene, clone size, CDR3 DNA, CDR3 protein. The D gene is left open where the match is weak. Rows may omit the clone size; those that give it use once, few, many or a size class.

TRBV20-1	TRBD2	TRBJ2-5	many	TGCAGTGCTAGAATTTTCAGCGGGATGCGAGAGACCCAGTACTTC	CSARIFSGMRETQYF
TRBV12-3/TRBV12-4	.	TRBJ1-3	.	TGTGCCAGCAGCGATCGACAGACCTCTGGAAACACCATATATTTT	CASSDRQTSGNTIYF
TRBV20-1	.	TRBJ1-2	many	TGCAGTGCTCTTCCCCTTGCTAACTATGGCTACACCTTC	CSALPLANYGYTF
TRBV19	TRBD1	TRBJ1-5	.	TGTGCCAGTAGTATCCGCCGTCAAGGGACAGGGGGTTCTGGTAGCAATCAGCCCCAGCATTTT	CASSIRRQGTGGSGSNQPQHF
TRBV12-3/TRBV12-4	TRBD1	TRBJ2-2	.	TGTGCCAGCCAAGTGACAGGGGGCAACACCGGGAAGCTGTTTTTT	CASQVTGGNTGKLFF
TRBV4-2	.	TRBJ2-2	many	TGTGCCAGCAGCCAAGATCAGGGGTCGGGCACCGGGGAGCTGTTTTTT	CASSQDQGSGTGELFF
TRBV24-1	.	TRBJ1-5	many	TGTGCCACCAGTGATCCGCGGGACGGACCCTACCAGCCCCAGCATTTT	CATSDPRDGPYQPQHF
TRBV6-1	.	TRBJ1-2	many	TGTGCCAGCGATAGGGGCGACTATGGCTACACCTTC	CASDRGDYGYTF
TRBV29-1	TRBD2	TRBJ2-5	.	TGCAGCGTTGGGGGGACTAGCGGGTCCCATGAGACCCAGTACTTC	CSVGGTSGSHETQYF
TRBV2	.	TRBJ1-5	.	TGTGCCAGCAGGCGGACAGTACAAGAGACCCAGCATTTT	CASRRTVQETQHF
TRBV7-9	TRBD1	TRBJ2-2	many	TGCGCCAGCAGCTTCCGGACAGGGGCCACCGGGGAGCTGTTTTTT	CASSFRTGATGELFF
TRBV5-1	.	TRBJ1-2	many	TGCGCCAGCAGCTTCGGTCAGGACTACACCTTC	CASSFGQDYTF
TRBV29-1	TRBD1	TRBJ1-4	many	TGCAGCGTTTCCAAGACAGGGATGGAAAAACTGTTTTTT	CSVSKTGMEKLFF